Presented here are 26 T cell receptor beta chains from one specimen sequenced in a study of blood T cell repertoires in COVID-19. Assay: immunoSEQ multiplex PCR; the TCRdb copy retains only in-frame clones and omits some. The sample lists some 80,000 clones, about 88% occurring once. The sequencing input was peripheral blood. The receptors were sampled from a human donor in a cohort sampled during active COVID-19.

This chain uses TRBV6-2 or TRBV6-3 with TRBJ2-7; 10 nucleotides match TRBD1. The J segment lost 3 bases and the V segment lost 6 bases, leaving 8 bases of the junction unmatched. From germline, CDR1 is MNHEY and CDR2 SVGEGT. There are 15 residues in the CDR3. CDR3 in amino acids: CASSPGQGPYYEQYF. DNA of the CDR3: TGTGCCAGCAGCCCGGGACAGGGGCCATACTACGAGCAGTACTTC.

The chain uses TRBV11-2 and TRBJ2-1; weak D call: TRBD2 (5 bases). Germline values: CDR1 SGHAT, CDR2 FQNNGV. Trimming stripped 1 base from V and 7 bases from J, with 8 bases between. The CDR3 consists of 13 residues. CDR3 sequence: CASSLGAENEQFF. In DNA form, the CDR3 reads TGTGCCAGCAGCTTAGGAGCGGAGAATGAGCAGTTCTTC.

The chain is built from TRBV19 and TRBJ2-7; D not certain. Looked up from germline, CDR1 is LNHDA and CDR2 is SQIVND (reference sequence). The CDR3 loop spans 16 amino acids. The V gene lost 6 bases and the J gene lost 4 bases, with 22 bases spanning the gap. As DNA, the CDR3 is TGTGCCAGTAGCCTTGCGTTGGCGCGGTTCGGTTACGAGCAGTACTTC. This sequence encodes CASSLALARFGYEQYF.

Written as DNA, the CDR3 is TGCGCCAGCTTGACAGGGGATGCCGGGGAGCTGTTTTTT. This codes for CASLTGDAGELFF. The gene calls are TRBV23-1 and TRBJ2-2; TRBD1 aligns across 8 bases. TRBV23-1 falls under the ORF class, with uncertain function. V trimming: 8 bases; J trimming: 6 bases; junction bases outside the gene matches: 5. The CDR3 is made up of 13 amino acids.

The rearrangement uses TRBV9 and TRBJ2-7; 9 bases fit TRBD1. The CDR3 runs 14 residues. The V gene end was trimmed by 4 bases and the J gene end by 3 bases; junction bases not matched to a gene: 5. Germline V lookup: CDR1 SGDLS, CDR2 YYNGEE. CDR3 DNA: TGTGCCAGCAGCACCGGACAGGGGAACTACGAGCAGTACTTC. Amino acid sequence: CASSTGQGNYEQYF. The full variable domain, with the rest looked up from reference TRBV9 and TRBJ2-7, is DSGVTQTPKHLITATGQRVTLRCSPRSGDLSVYWYQQSLDQGLQFLIQYYNGEERAKGNILERFSAQQFPDLHSELNLSSLELGDSALYFCASSTGQGNYEQYFGPGTRLTVT.

This rearrangement joins TRBV4-1 to TRBJ1-2, with D uncertain. CDR1 and CDR2 from the germline V gene are MGHRA and YSYEKL. The CDR3 is 16 amino acids. Between the trimmed V and J ends, which lost 0 bases and 2 bases, there was a span of 13 bases. The CDR3 DNA reads TGCGCCAGCAGCCAAGATTTTCCTTCGGAGAACTATGGCTACACCTTC. It specifies CASSQDFPSENYGYTF.

This clone has just one count. The chain recombines TRBV5-1 with TRBJ1-5; D possibly corresponds to TRBD1 (5 bases). The V end lost 0 bases, the J end lost 7 bases, and 14 bases lay between the germline ends. CDR1 is SGHRS and CDR2 is YFSETQ in the germline V gene. The CDR3 has 15 residues. The CDR3 nucleotides read TGCGCCAGCAGCTTGGACGTGGGGGGGGACCAGCCCCAGCATTTT. Its protein is CASSLDVGGDQPQHF.

The chain recombines TRBV19 with TRBJ2-7; D is unclear. Germline values: CDR1 LNHDA, CDR2 SQIVND (reference sequence). This CDR3 has 14 residues. With 3 bases removed from V and 5 bases from J, the gap between germline ends came to 14 bases. The CDR3: CASSMVGRINEQYF. CDR3 DNA: TGTGCCAGTAGTATGGTGGGCAGGATCAACGAGCAGTACTTC.

This rearrangement joins TRBV5-1 to TRBJ2-1, with TRBD1 matching over 8 bases. The germline CDR1 and CDR2 sequences are SGHRS and YFSETQ. V gave up 0 bases and J gave up 3 bases; unmatched junction bases: 2. The CDR3 is 15 amino acids. CDR3 DNA: TGCGCCAGCAGCTTGGGAGGACAGGGCTACAATGAGCAGTTCTTC. Translating it yields CASSLGGQGYNEQFF.

This chain connects TRBV5-4 to TRBJ2-3; tentative D call: TRBD2 (6 bases). The V end lost 4 bases, the J end lost 3 bases, and 18 bases lay between the germline ends. Germline V lookup: CDR1 SGHNT, CDR2 YYREEE (reference sequence). The CDR3 has 16 residues. This chain's CDR3 is CASSALVGGRTDTQYF. In nucleotides, the CDR3 is TGTGCCAGCAGCGCGCTAGTCGGGGGACGGACAGATACGCAGTATTTT.

The chain uses TRBV5-4 and TRBJ2-3; 10 bases line up with TRBD2. The CDR3 totals 17 residues. The germline V gene has CDR1 SGHNT and CDR2 YYREEE (reference sequence). After removal of 1 base from V and 0 bases from J, the junction contained 5 bases not matched to a gene. This CDR3 is CASSLRLAGPSTDTQYF. CDR3 in DNA: TGTGCCAGCAGCTTGAGACTAGCGGGCCCTAGCACAGATACGCAGTATTTT.

The CDR3 DNA sequence: TGTGCCAGCAGCTATAGACGCGGGGAGTACTTC. Translation: CASSYRRGEYF. This chain connects TRBV7-2 to TRBJ2-7; D is perhaps TRBD2 (6 bases). The V gene lost 4 bases and the J gene lost 11 bases, with 12 bases spanning the gap. This CDR3 comprises 11 residues. Germline loops: CDR1 SGHTA, CDR2 FQGNSA.

The genes are TRBV5-1 and TRBJ1-1; D not certain. Germline assignment: CDR1 SGHRS and CDR2 YFSETQ. Trimming stripped 7 bases from V and 4 bases from J, with 17 bases between. This CDR3 region has 14 residues. The CDR3 DNA follows: TGCGCCAGCTACCGGGAGGGCCTAGGCACTGAAGCTTTCTTT. Residues: CASYREGLGTEAFF.

The CDR3 DNA reads as TGTGCCAGCAGTGACCCGGGACAGGGGTTCTATGGCTACACCTTC. This codes for CASSDPGQGFYGYTF. The V and J genes are TRBV2 and TRBJ1-2, with 10 bases lining up with TRBD1. V was clipped by 3 bases and J by 4 bases; unmatched bases: 5. In germline, CDR1 is SNHLY, CDR2 FYNNEI. CDR3 size: 15 residues. Full variable domain (rest looked up from reference TRBV2 and TRBJ1-2): EPEVTQTPSHQVTQMGQEVILRCVPISNHLYFYWYRQILGQKVEFLVSFYNNEISEKSEIFDDQFSVERPDGSNFTLKIRSTKLEDSAMYFCASSDPGQGFYGYTFGSGTRLTVV.

V is TRBV10-3 and J is TRBJ2-7; tentative D call: TRBD1 (5 bases). The germline V gene encodes CDR1 ENHRY and CDR2 SYGVKD. V gave up 4 bases and J gave up 2 bases, with 9 bases separating them. The CDR3 totals 13 residues. The CDR3 nucleotides are TGTGCCATCAGTGCGGACACCCCCTACGAGCAGTACTTC. Translation gives CAISADTPYEQYF.

V is TRBV4-2 and J is TRBJ1-5, with D tentatively TRBD1 (6 bases). The CDR3 runs to 13 residues. V lost 4 bases and J lost 7, with 11 bases in between. CDR1 is LGHNA, CDR2 YNFKEQ, per germline. CDR3 sequence (DNA): TGTGCCAGCAGCCCCGGGACAAAACAGCCCCAGCATTTT. Protein sequence: CASSPGTKQPQHF.

The chain carries TRBV19 and TRBJ2-1, with a weak D call TRBD1 (5 bases). Trimming took off 9 bases at V and 9 bases at J, with 18 bases between the two ends. The CDR3 spans 13 residues. Germline CDR1 and CDR2: LNHDA and SQIVND (reference sequence). CDR3: CASRPSQAGEQFF. In DNA form, the CDR3 reads TGTGCCAGCCGTCCCTCACAGGCCGGTGAGCAGTTCTTC. The full variable domain, with the rest looked up from reference TRBV19 and TRBJ2-1, is DGGITQSPKYLFRKEGQNVTLSCEQNLNHDAMYWYRQDPGQGLRLIYYSQIVNDFQKGDIAEGYSVSREKKESFPLTVTSAQKNPTAFYLCASRPSQAGEQFFGPGTRLTVL.

This chain joins TRBV3-1 (or the pseudogene TRBV3-2) and TRBJ2-3; 7 nucleotides match TRBD2. The CDR3 has 16 amino acids. CDR1 and CDR2 (germline): LGHDT, YNNKEL (reference sequence). V was pared by 1 base and J by 2 bases, with 6 bases of the junction left unmatched. CDR3 DNA sequence: TGTGCCAGCAGCCAAGTCGCTAGCGGAGTCACAGATACGCAGTATTTT. Its protein is CASSQVASGVTDTQYF.

V and J are TRBV6-1 and TRBJ2-5, with TRBD1 matching over 7 bases. The CDR3 has 16 amino acids. J gave up 7 bases and V 3 bases, and 14 bases lay outside the gene matches. CDR1 is MNHNS and CDR2 is SASEGT in the germline V gene. The CDR3 nucleotides read TGTGCCAGCAGTGACACGGACAGGCGAAATCGGTGGACCCAGTACTTC. Translation: CASSDTDRRNRWTQYF.

The chain is built from TRBV7-3 and TRBJ2-1; the match to TRBD1 covers 9 bases. Germline V gene data show CDR1 as SGHTA and CDR2 as FQGTGA. The trim removed 5 bases at V and 6 bases at J, leaving 8 bases unmatched. There are 15 residues in the CDR3. CDR3 DNA: TGTGCCAGCAGCGGGGGAGGGACAGGGCTCAATGAGCAGTTCTTC. Translated, it gives CASSGGGTGLNEQFF.

This sequence joins TRBV18 and TRBJ2-7; 7 bases fit TRBD1. Germline loops: CDR1 KGHSH, CDR2 LQKENI. The CDR3 totals 12 residues. The J segment lost 5 bases and the V segment lost 6 bases, leaving 4 bases of the junction unmatched. DNA of the CDR3: TGTGCCAGCTCCCATGACAGGGACGAGCAGTACTTC. Translation: CASSHDRDEQYF.

The chain has TRBV28 and TRBJ2-1; weak D call: TRBD1 (6 bases). This CDR3 contains 15 residues. Germline CDR1 and CDR2: MDHEN and SYDVKM. V lost 2 bases to trimming and J lost 1 base, with 9 bases between them. CDR3 region: CASSLTGTSYNEQFF. The DNA of the CDR3 is TGTGCCAGCAGTTTAACAGGGACATCCTACAATGAGCAGTTCTTC.

This clone has more than one count but fewer than ten. The J gene is TRBJ2-2, the V gene TRBV19, with a tentative D call TRBD1 (6 bases). Germline V lookup: CDR1 LNHDA, CDR2 SQIVND (reference sequence). Trimming stripped 4 bases from V and 5 bases from J, with 14 bases between. The CDR3 runs 15 residues. The CDR3 bases are TGTGCCAGTAGTAAGGGCAGGCAGGGGACCGGGGAGCTGTTTTTT. As protein: CASSKGRQGTGELFF.

V and J are TRBV4-1 and TRBJ2-7; 7 nucleotides match TRBD1. The CDR3 totals 15 residues. CDR1 is MGHRA, CDR2 YSYEKL, per germline. V was clipped by 1 base and J by 3 bases; unmatched bases: 6. CDR3 loop: CASSQGTGPYYEQYF. In nucleotides, the CDR3 is TGCGCCAGCAGCCAAGGGACAGGACCGTACTACGAGCAGTACTTC.

This chain links TRBV4-2 with TRBJ2-7; 9 nucleotides match TRBD2. CDR1 and CDR2 from the germline V gene are LGHNA and YNFKEQ. Losses at the gene ends were 1 base for V and 2 bases for J; bases not matched to a gene: 6. The CDR3 covers 16 residues. The CDR3: CASSQGPLAGTYEQYF. In DNA form, the CDR3 reads TGTGCCAGCAGCCAAGGCCCCCTAGCGGGGACCTACGAGCAGTACTTC.

The rearrangement links TRBV5-6 to TRBJ2-1; TRBD2 matches 7 bases. V trimming: 0 bases; J trimming: 4 bases; junction bases outside the gene matches: 7. The CDR3 runs 16 residues. The germline V gene encodes CDR1 SGHDT and CDR2 YYEEEE. The CDR3 loop reads CASSLVPSGTYNEQFF. DNA of the CDR3: TGTGCCAGCAGCTTGGTTCCTAGCGGAACTTACAATGAGCAGTTCTTC.